This T cell receptor (beta chain) was recorded in a study of vaccination effects on CD4 cells after COVID-19 (dated by TCRdb to between 2022 and 2023). In the study overall: Participants received two doses of either the BNT162b2 or the mRNA-1273 mRNA SARS-CoV-2 vaccine. In both COVID-19 convalescent patients and infection-naive vaccine recipients, the study compared SARS-CoV-2 spike-specific CD4+ TCR repertoires from before mRNA vaccination with those from after it. A total of 10 COVID-19 convalescent patients and a few SARS-CoV-2-naive healthy vaccine recipients were included in the full study. In the study, cultures from other donors were sequenced using the Oncomine TCR Beta short-read assay on an Illumina iSeq 100.

Sequences SGHRS (CDR1) and YFSETQ (CDR2) are obtained from the germline V gene. The CDR3 runs 16 amino acids, cysteine and phenylalanine included. Only the CDR3 portion is preserved as DNA: 48 bases, with reading frame beginning at the first base. The junction shows trimming of 4 bases on V and 6 bases on J, and the gene matches do not reach 10 bases of it. In the ViraFEST assay, PBMC were stimulated with viral peptide pools, and antigen-specific CD4+ T cell clonotypes were then identified by expansion using TCR sequencing. After more than nine days of culture, CD4+ T cells were isolated with the EasySep CD4+ T cell isolation kit. Negative nucleocapsid antibody results before and after vaccination confirmed that the healthy vaccine recipients had no prior SARS-CoV-2 infection. Each well held more than 1.5 million PBMC cultured in IMDM containing roughly 5% human AB serum, 9 to 10 IU/ml IL-2 and gentamicin, along with roughly 10 ug/ml peptides. On days 3 and 7, half of the culture medium was replaced with fresh IL-2-containing medium. Unless noted otherwise, every peptide stimulation condition was grown in triplicate wells. PBMC were separated from whole blood using Ficoll-Paque Plus gradient centrifugation and were then either cryopreserved at -140C or used fresh. Overlapping peptide pools spanned the spike proteins of SARS-CoV-2 and the common cold coronaviruses HCoV-NL63, HCoV-OC43 and HCoV-229E. The QIAamp micro DNA kit was used to extract genomic DNA from the cultured CD4+ T cells.

The receptor library was made with the immunoSEQ multiplex PCR assay. DNA from the CD4+ T cells that had been cultured and isolated underwent TCR beta CDR3 sequencing. Turning to the authors' computational methods: Non-productive TCR sequences were removed, reads were trimmed to the CDR3 region, and CDR3s of at least 7 amino acids were retained. Antigen-specific clonotypes were identified using the MANAFEST web app by comparison of expansion in peptide wells against reference cultures. Positive clones required FDR<0.05 expansion versus reference and all other wells, odds ratio above 5, and frequency above 0.1% in two replicate wells. Cross-reactive clonotypes were defined as significantly expanded in SARS-CoV-2 spike wells and in at least one common cold coronavirus spike condition. CDR3 similarity was assessed by Levenshtein distance using the stringdist R package, and unrooted trees were constructed with ape in R 3.6.1. TCRdb re-hosts the immuneACCESS table, in-frame sequences only. Its copies lack some clones; in the studies checked, an unresolved V gene accounts for under half of them, and the cause for the rest is not known. The V and J calls and clone size are taken from that table; D and trimming were inferred from the DNA. The sample has 65,000 to 85,000 clones on record, about four fifths of them singletons. Of the sample, 12% falls within the top ten clones.

General conclusions and limits of the study: Marked clonal contraction was observed in both infection-induced and vaccine-induced clones at late post-vaccination timepoints, consistent with waning T cell responses. The study was limited by a small number of convalescent patients and lacked early post-infection timepoints. In healthy vaccine recipients, vaccine-induced clones were almost all SARS-CoV-2 mono-reactive, with only 1 of 255 cross-reactive with common cold coronaviruses.

A word on this clone: Its binding antigen is unknown. The input lacks base qualities; no much larger clone sits a single base away.

The chain employs TRBV5-1 and TRBJ2-4, with 10 bases matching TRBD1. Sequencing used CD4+ T cells from PBMCs cultured with SARS-CoV-2 spike peptides, obtained before COVID-19 vaccination. Sample cell subset or site, as interpreted from the label and publication: SARS-CoV-2 spike overlapping peptide pool stimulation. The source of this sequence is a human donor who received a COVID-19 vaccine. The DNA reads TGCGCCAGCAGCCCTAGAGGGACAGGGGACTCAAACATTCAGTACTTC. The translation is CASSPRGTGDSNIQYF.